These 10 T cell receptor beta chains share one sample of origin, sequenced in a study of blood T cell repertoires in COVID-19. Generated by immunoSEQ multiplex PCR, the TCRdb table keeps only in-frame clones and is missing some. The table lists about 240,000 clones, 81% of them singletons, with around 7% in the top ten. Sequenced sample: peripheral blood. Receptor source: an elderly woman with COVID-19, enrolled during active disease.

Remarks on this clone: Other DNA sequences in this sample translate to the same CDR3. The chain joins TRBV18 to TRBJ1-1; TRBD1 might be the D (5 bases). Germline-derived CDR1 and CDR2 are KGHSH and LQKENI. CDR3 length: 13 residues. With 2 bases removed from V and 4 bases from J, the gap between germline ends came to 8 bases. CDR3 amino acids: CASSPSRGTEAFF. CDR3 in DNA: TGTGCCAGCTCACCAAGTAGGGGCACTGAAGCTTTCTTT.

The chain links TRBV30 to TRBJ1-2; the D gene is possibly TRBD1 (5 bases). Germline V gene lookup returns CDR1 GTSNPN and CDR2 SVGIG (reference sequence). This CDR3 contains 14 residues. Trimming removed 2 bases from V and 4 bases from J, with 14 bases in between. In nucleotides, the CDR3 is TGTGCCTGGAGTAGGGCAGGGAGGGGCTATGGCTACACCTTC. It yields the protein CAWSRAGRGYGYTF.

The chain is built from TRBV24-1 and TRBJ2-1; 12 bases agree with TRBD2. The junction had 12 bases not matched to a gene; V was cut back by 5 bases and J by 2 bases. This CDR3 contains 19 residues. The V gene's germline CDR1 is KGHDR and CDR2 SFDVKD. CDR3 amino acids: CATSGTSGIVVPPYNEQFF. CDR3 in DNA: TGTGCCACCAGTGGGACTAGCGGGATAGTAGTACCCCCCTACAATGAGCAGTTCTTC.

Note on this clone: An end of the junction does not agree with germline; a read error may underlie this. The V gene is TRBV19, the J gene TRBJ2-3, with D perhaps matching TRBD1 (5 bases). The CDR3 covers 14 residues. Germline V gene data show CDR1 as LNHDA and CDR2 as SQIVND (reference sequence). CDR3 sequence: CASSIGHHTDTQYF. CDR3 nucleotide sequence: TGTGCCAGTAGCATAGGACACCACACAGATACGCAGTATTTT.

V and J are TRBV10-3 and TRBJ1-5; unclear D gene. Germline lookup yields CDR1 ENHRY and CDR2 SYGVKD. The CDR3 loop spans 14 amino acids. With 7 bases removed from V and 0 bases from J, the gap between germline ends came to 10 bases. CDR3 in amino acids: CAIKPGNSNQPQHF. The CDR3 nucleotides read TGTGCCATCAAACCAGGTAATAGCAATCAGCCCCAGCATTTT.

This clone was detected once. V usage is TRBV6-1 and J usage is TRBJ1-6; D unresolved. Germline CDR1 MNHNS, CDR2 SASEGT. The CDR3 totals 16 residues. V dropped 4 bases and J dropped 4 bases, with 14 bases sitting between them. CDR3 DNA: TGTGCCAGCAGTGCTCGAACGGTTCGTTATAATTCACCCCTCCACTTT. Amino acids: CASSARTVRYNSPLHF.

CDR3 coding DNA: TGTGCCAGCAGGATGAGCGGCTCCTACGAGCAGTACTTC. Protein product: CASRMSGSYEQYF. The chain joins TRBV27 to TRBJ2-7, with a possible D match to TRBD2 (5 bases). Deletions cut 6 bases from V and 0 bases from J, with 9 bases between. From germline, CDR1 is MNHEY and CDR2 SMNVEV (reference sequence). The CDR3 has 13 residues.

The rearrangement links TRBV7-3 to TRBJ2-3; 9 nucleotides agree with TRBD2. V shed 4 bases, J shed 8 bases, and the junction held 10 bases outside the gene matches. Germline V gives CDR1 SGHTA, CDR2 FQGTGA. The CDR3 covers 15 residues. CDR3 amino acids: CASSSLAGGPGTQYF. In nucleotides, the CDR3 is TGTGCCAGCAGCTCTCTCGCGGGGGGGCCAGGTACGCAGTATTTT. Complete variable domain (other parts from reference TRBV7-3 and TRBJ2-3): GAGVSQTPSNKVTEKGKYVELRCDPISGHTALYWYRQSLGQGPEFLIYFQGTGAADDSGLPNDRFFAVRPEGSVSTLKIQRTERGDSAVYLCASSSLAGGPGTQYFGPGTRLTVL.

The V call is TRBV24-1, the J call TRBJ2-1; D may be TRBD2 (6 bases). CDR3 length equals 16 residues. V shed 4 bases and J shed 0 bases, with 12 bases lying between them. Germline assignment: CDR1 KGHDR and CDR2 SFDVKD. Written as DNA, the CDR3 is TGTGCCACCAGTGAAACGGGACTGGGCTCCTACAATGAGCAGTTCTTC. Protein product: CATSETGLGSYNEQFF.

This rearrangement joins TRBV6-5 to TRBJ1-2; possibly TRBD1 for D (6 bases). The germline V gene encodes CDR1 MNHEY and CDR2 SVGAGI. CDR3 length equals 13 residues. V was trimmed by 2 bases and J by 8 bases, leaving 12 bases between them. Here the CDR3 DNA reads TGTGCCAGCAGTTACCGGGGACAAATCGGCTACACCTTC. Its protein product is CASSYRGQIGYTF.